This TCR beta chain was sequenced during a study of T cells expressing NK-cell markers. About the study: The study drew TCR beta repertoires from sorted CD3+CD56+NKG2C+, CD3+CD56+NKG2C- and CD3+CD56-NKG2C+ T cells. Among eight sequenced donors, seven carried HCMV seropositivity while one was seronegative. Study-wide results and caveats: NKG2C+ dominant clonotypes from more than 5 donors made up about 1.0-8% of CD8+ T cells.

The germline V gene encodes CDR1 MNHEY and CDR2 SVGAGI. The CDR3 length is 14 residues. Comment on this clonotype: Antigen unknown.

For each CDR3 protein, TCRdb gives one entry from its re-call of the 5' RACE reads, without DNA. In total, the table holds about 410,000 distinct CDR3 sequences. V gene TRBV6-5 combines with J gene TRBJ2-1; the D call from TCRdb, TRBD1, cannot be confirmed without DNA. Sequenced sample: blood T cells: a sorted CD56 or NKG2C T cell subset, CD4+ or CD8+ T cells, or bulk PBMC T cells (not recorded which). The sequence was obtained from a woman between 45 and 60 years old in good health. The CDR3 here is CASSYGAGRNEQFF.